The rows below give T cell receptor beta chains drawn from one sample of a study of T cell repertoires in cytomegalovirus infection. TCRdb re-analysed the reads in MiXCR, keeping a single row per CDR3 protein. The repertoire holds 650,000 to 850,000 distinct CDR3 sequences, with 29% as singletons. The antigens for these receptors are not known. The sequenced sample was cultured CD8+ T cells from PBMCs, obtained from culture after CMV antigen stimulation. These receptors all stem from a human donor in good health (CMV status not recorded). Some clones in this sample may be carry-over from other donors' samples. Each CDR3 is given with its conserved first and last residue. Where a row states a size, it is once, few, many or the class of an expanded clone; other rows omit it.

>TRBV12-5|few
CASGFTGGAHTEAFF
>TRBV5-6|few
CASSLPPGQRSLSSGANVLTF
>TRBV7-2|few
CASSLLGGIPDTQYF
>TRBV27|NA
CASSSGGPREQYF
>TRBV7-9|many
CASSSQGQPQHF
>TRBV2|NA
CAIDVDRDANTGELFF
>TRBV7-9|many
CASSSGPFSGNTIYF
>TRBV6-4|NA
CATKAGQGPPSTDTQYF
>TRBV7-8|many
CASSLSRGRDGNQPQHF
>TRBV6-1|NA
CASSSTSTQETQYF
>TRBV7-2|many
CASSLGGTAYEQYF
>TRBV7-6|NA
CASSFYLDYGYTF
>TRBV5-6|NA
CASSPGTGFRKYF
>TRBV7-2|NA
CASSPFSTYNSPLHF
>TRBV20-1|once
CSASFSGLTDTQYF
>TRBV9|NA
CASSVELQGPFGETQYF
>TRBV7-9|few
CASSYRTGYEQFF
>TRBV7-8|medium-sized
CASSLELWTVPYTSSYNSPLHF
>TRBV7-6|NA
CASSLSGDWKVQFF
>TRBV19|NA
CAILPTGYFEAFF
>TRBV7-9|few
CASSLSSLELHF
>TRBV7-8|NA
CASSLLGSSYNSPLHF
>TRBV7-3|NA
CASSFRDPLLFF
>TRBV6-1|many
CASSEGVRFTDTQYF
>TRBV7-6|many
CASSLQGIDNEQFF
>TRBV7-8|NA
CASSAPTSGGLSSYNEQFF
>TRBV2|NA
CASIGSGNTIYF
>TRBV7-6|NA
CASSPISGGAAETQYF
>TRBV4-1|few
CASSQDRAEYTDTQYF
>TRBV29-1|NA
CSLHRRGEAFF
>TRBV9|NA
CASSVAGTSGLYEQYF
>TRBV7-9|NA
CASSFRSHKTDNEQFF
>TRBV7-8|many
CASSSRGWGGNTEAFF
>TRBV6-4|NA
CARTQYRALQETQYF
>TRBV6-6|many
CASSGGSEAFF
>TRBV15|few
CATSSTTGSSYNEQFF
>TRBV12-3/TRBV12-4|NA
CASTAFRDRRYQPQHF
>TRBV6-5|NA
CASSSGAAGYTF
>TRBV6-2/TRBV6-3|NA
CASRLRYGGVNTEAFF